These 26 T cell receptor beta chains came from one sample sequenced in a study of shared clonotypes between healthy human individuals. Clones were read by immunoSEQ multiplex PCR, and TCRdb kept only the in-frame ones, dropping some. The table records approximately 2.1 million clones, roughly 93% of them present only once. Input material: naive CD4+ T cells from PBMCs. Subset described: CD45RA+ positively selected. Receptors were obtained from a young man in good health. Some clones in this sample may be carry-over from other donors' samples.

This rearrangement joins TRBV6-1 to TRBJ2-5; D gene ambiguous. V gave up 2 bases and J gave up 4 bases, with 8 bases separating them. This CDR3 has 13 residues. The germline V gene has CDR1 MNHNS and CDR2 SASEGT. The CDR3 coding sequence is TGTGCCAGCAGTGAATTTTTAGGAGAGACCCAGTACTTC. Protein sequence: CASSEFLGETQYF.

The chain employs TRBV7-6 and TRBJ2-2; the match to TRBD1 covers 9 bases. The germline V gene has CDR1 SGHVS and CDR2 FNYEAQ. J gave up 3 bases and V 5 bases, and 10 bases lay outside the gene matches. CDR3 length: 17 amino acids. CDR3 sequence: CASSLTGGKGYTGELFF. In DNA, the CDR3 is TGTGCCAGCAGCCTTACAGGGGGCAAGGGTTACACCGGGGAGCTGTTTTTT.

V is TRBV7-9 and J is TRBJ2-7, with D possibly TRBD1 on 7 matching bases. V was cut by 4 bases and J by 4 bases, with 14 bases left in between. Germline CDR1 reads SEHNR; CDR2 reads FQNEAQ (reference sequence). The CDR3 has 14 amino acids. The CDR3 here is CASSSRGERYEQYF. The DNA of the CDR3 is TGTGCCAGCAGCTCCAGGGGGGAACGGTACGAGCAGTACTTC.

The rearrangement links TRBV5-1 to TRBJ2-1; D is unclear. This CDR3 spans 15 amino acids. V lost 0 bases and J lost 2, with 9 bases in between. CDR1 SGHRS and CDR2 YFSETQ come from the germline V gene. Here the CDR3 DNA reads TGCGCCAGCAGCTTGGCGTCTACCGCCTACAATGAGCAGTTCTTC. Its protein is CASSLASTAYNEQFF.

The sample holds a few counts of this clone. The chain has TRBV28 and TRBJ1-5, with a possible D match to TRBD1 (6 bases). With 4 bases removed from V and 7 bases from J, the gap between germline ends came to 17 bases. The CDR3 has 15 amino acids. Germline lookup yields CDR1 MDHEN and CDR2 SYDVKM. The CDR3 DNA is TGTGCCAGCAGTTGGCAGTCGGGGGCGGGACAGCCCCAGCATTTT. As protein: CASSWQSGAGQPQHF.

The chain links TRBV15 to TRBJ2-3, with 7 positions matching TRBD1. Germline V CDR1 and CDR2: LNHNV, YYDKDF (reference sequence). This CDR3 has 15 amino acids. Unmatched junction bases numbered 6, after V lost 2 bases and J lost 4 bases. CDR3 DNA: TGTGCCACCAGCAGATCGCCGGACAGGTCAGATACGCAGTATTTT. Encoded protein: CATSRSPDRSDTQYF.

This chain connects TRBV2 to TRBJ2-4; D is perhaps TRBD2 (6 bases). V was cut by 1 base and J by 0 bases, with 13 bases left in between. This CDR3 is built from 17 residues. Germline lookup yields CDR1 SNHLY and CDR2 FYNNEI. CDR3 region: CASSEDGGMGAKNIQYF. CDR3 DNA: TGTGCCAGCAGTGAAGATGGGGGGATGGGAGCCAAAAACATTCAGTACTTC.

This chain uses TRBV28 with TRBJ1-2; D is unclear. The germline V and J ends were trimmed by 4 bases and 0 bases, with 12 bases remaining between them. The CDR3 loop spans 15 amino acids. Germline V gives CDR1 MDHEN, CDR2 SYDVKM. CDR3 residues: CASSSTAQANYGYTF. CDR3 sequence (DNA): TGTGCCAGCAGTTCCACGGCCCAAGCTAACTATGGCTACACCTTC.

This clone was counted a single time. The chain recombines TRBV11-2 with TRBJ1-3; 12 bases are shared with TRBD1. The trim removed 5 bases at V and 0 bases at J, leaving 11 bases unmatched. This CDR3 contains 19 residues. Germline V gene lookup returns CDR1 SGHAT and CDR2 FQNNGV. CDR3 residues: CASSAGTGGLIVSGNTIYF. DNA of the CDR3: TGTGCCAGCAGCGCCGGGACAGGGGGCCTCATAGTCTCTGGAAACACCATATATTTT.

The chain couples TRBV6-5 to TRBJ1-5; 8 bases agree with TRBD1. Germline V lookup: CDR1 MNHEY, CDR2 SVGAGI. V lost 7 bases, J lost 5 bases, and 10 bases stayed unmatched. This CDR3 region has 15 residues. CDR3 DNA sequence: TGTGCCAGCACTAATACAGGGGGTATTTATCAGCCCCAGCATTTT. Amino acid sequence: CASTNTGGIYQPQHF.

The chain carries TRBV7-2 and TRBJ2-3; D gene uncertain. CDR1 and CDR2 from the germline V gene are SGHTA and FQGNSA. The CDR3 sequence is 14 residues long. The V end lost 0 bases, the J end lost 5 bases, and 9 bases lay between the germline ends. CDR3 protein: CASSLAGWGDTQYF. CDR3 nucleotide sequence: TGTGCCAGCAGCTTAGCAGGGTGGGGAGATACGCAGTATTTT. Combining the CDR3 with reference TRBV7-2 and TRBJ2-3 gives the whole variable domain GAGVSQSPSNKVTEKGKDVELRCDPISGHTALYWYRQSLGQGLEFLIYFQGNSAPDKSGLPSDRFSAERTGGSVSTLTIQRTQQEDSAVYLCASSLAGWGDTQYFGPGTRLTVL.

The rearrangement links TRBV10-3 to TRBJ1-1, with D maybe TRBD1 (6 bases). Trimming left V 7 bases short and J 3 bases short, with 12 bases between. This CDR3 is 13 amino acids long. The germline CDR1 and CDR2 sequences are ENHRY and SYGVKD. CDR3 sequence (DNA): TGTGCCATCACCAGTCACAGGGACACTGAAGCTTTCTTT. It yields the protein CAITSHRDTEAFF.

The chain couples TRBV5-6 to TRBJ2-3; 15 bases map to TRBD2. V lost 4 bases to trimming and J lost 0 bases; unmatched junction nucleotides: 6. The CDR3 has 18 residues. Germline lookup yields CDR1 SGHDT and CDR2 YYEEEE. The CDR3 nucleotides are TGTGCCAGCAGCCTGGGACTAGCGGGAGGCCCTAGCACAGATACGCAGTATTTT. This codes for CASSLGLAGGPSTDTQYF.

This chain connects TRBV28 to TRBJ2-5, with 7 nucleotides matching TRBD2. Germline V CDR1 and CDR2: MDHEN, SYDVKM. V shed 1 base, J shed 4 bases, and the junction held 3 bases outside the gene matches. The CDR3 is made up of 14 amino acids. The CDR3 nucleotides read TGTGCCAGCAGTTTATATGGGGGGGGAGAGACCCAGTACTTC. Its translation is CASSLYGGGETQYF.

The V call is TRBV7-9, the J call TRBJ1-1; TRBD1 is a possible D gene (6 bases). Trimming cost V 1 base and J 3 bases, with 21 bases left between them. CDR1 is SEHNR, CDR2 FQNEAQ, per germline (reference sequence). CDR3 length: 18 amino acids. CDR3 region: CASSLGRDISIRDTEAFF. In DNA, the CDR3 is TGTGCCAGCAGCTTAGGGAGGGACATTAGTATACGCGACACTGAAGCTTTCTTT.

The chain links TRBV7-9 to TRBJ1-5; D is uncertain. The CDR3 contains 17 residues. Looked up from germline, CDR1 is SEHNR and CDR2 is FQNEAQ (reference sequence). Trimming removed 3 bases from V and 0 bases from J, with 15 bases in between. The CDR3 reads CASSFEPGMPSNQPQHF. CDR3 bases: TGTGCCAGCAGCTTCGAGCCCGGGATGCCTAGCAATCAGCCCCAGCATTTT.

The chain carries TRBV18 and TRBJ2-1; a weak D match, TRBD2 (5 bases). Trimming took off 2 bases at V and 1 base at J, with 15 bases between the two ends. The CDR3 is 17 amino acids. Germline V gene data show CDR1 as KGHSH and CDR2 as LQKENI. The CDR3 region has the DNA TGTGCCAGCTCACCATTAGCGAGAGGGCGGTCCTACAATGAGCAGTTCTTC. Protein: CASSPLARGRSYNEQFF.

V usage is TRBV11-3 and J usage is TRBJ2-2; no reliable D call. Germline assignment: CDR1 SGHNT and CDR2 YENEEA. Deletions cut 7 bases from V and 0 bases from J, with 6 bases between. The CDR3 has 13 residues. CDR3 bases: TGTGCCAGCACTACCACGAACACCGGGGAGCTGTTTTTT. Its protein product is CASTTTNTGELFF.

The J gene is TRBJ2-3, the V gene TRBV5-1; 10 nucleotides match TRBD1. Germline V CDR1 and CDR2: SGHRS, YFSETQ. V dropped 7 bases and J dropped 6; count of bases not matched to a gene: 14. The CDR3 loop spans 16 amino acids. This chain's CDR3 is CASATGGTGVTDTQYF. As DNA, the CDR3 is TGCGCCAGCGCCACGGGTGGGACAGGGGTTACCGATACGCAGTATTTT.

CDR3 residues: CATSSSNEQFF. The CDR3 DNA sequence: TGTGCCACCAGCAGCTCCAATGAGCAGTTCTTC. The rearrangement uses TRBV15 and TRBJ2-1; D call uncertain. V was shortened by 3 bases and J by 6 bases, with 3 bases between the two germline ends. Germline lookup yields CDR1 LNHNV and CDR2 YYDKDF (reference sequence). This CDR3 has 11 residues.

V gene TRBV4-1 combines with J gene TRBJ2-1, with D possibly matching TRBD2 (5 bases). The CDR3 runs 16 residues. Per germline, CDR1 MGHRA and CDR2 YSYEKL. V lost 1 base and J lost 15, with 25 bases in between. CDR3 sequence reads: CASSQGRNEAARPPFF. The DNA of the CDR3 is TGCGCCAGCAGCCAAGGGAGGAACGAGGCGGCGCGGCCCCCGTTCTTC.

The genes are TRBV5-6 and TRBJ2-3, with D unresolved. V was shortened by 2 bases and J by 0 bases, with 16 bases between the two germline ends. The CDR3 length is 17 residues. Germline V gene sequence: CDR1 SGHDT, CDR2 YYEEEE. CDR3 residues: CASSFGPVSTSTDTQYF. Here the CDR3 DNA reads TGTGCCAGCAGCTTTGGCCCCGTTTCGACTAGCACAGATACGCAGTATTTT. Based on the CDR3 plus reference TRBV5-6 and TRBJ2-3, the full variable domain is DAGVTQSPTHLIKTRGQQVTLRCSPKSGHDTVSWYQQALGQGPQFIFQYYEEEERQRGNFPDRFSGHQFPNYSSELNVNALLLGDSALYLCASSFGPVSTSTDTQYFGPGTRLTVL.

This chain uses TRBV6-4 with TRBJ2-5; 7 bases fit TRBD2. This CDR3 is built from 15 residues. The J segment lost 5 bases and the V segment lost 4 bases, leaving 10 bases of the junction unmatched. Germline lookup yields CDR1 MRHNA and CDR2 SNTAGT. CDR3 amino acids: CASSGKAGTGETQYF. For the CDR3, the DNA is TGTGCCAGCAGTGGCAAAGCGGGAACTGGGGAGACCCAGTACTTC.

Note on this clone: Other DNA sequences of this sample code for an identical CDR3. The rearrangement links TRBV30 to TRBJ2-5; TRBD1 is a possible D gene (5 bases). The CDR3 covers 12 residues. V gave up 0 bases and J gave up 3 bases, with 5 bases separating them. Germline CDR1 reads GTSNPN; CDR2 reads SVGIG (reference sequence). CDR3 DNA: TGTGCCTGGAGTGTCAGGGAAGAGACCCAGTACTTC. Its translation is CAWSVREETQYF.

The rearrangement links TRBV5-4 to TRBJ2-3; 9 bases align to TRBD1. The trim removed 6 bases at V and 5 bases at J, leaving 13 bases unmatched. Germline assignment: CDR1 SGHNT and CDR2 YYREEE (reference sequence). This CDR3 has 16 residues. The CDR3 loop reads CASNPTGTGREDTQYF. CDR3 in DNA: TGTGCCAGCAACCCCACCGGGACAGGGAGAGAAGATACGCAGTATTTT.

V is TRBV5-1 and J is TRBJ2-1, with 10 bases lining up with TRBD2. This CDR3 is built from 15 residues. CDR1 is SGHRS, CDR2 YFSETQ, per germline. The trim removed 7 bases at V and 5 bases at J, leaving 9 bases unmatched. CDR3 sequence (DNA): TGCGCCAGCGCGGCTAGCGGGAGTAGTGACAATGAGCAGTTCTTC. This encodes CASAASGSSDNEQFF. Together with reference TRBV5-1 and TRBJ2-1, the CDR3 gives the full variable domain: KAGVTQTPRYLIKTRGQQVTLSCSPISGHRSVSWYQQTPGQGLQFLFEYFSETQRNKGNFPGRFSGRQFSNSRSEMNVSTLELGDSALYLCASAASGSSDNEQFFGPGTRLTVL.